This T cell receptor beta chain emerged from a study of cytomegalovirus exposure and HLA in healthy donors. The PCR employed 60 Vbeta primers together with 13 Jbeta primers. Some clones are missing from TCRdb's copy, which holds only in-frame ones; the method was immunoSEQ multiplex PCR. Of 100,000 to 150,000 clones listed, over 80% were seen once; the top ten hold around 19%. Notes on the study in general: The authors later linked a missense DCLRE1C variant to TCR beta V- and J-gene trimming.

This CDR3 is 15 amino acids long. Per the germline V gene, CDR1 is SGHRS and CDR2 is YFSETQ. Remarks on this clone: Its target is unknown. Mismatch with germline at one junction end may stem from a read error. The identical CDR3 is also encoded by other nucleotide sequences in the sample.

The rearrangement links TRBV5-1 to TRBJ2-3, with D perhaps TRBD1 (6 bases). The origin of this receptor is a man aged 18 to 30 in good health and CMV-seropositive. The sample comprised PBMCs. The CDR3 loop is CASSLTGGATDTQYF. For the CDR3, the DNA is TGTGCCAGCAGCTTGACAGGTGGGGCCACAGATACGCAGTATTTT.